This T cell receptor (beta chain) appears in the sequencing data of a study of blood T cells in healthy people across ages (dated by TCRdb to between 2014 and 2017). With respect to the entire study: In model experiments, template switching captured roughly one uniquely barcoded TCR beta cDNA molecule for every two T cells. To track age-related changes in TCR beta repertoire diversity, the study relied on deep sequencing normalized with unique cDNA molecular identifiers. Four age groups were formed from the donors: young (average approximately 15 years), middle-aged (approximately 40), aged (roughly 58) and long-lived (around 82). To avoid experimental bias, donors of different ages were randomly spread across the sequencing lanes. For two donors (one aged 18 to 29 and one aged 80 or older), the study analyzed two additional independent replicas of 1 million unique cDNA reads from the same blood draw. Results the study describes overall, beyond this receptor: Since profiling was done on bulk unsorted PBMCs, naive and antigen-experienced compartments could not be conclusively compared. Total diversity estimates from one million sequenced T cells were considered lower bounds and underestimates. As age increased, observed TCR beta diversity per million T cells dropped in a roughly linear way, and a significant reduction was already evident by age 40. Because donor CMV infection status was unknown, age-related changes in expanded clonotypes were potentially confounded. Compared with the aged group, the long-lived group had more naive CD4+ T cells, fewer expanded clones and increased TCR diversity, suggesting age selection. A strong correlation was found between observed TCR beta diversity and the percentage of naive T cells measured by flow cytometry.

Taken from cysteine to phenylalanine, the CDR3 has 15 residues. The DNA shown is the 45-base CDR3, in frame from base 1. Looking up the germline V gene (reference sequence) yields CDR1 LGHDT and CDR2 YNNKEL. Relative to germline, V is 4 bases shorter and J is 5 bases shorter, with 15 bases between their ends. Notes on this clonotype: Its target antigen remains unknown. Per-base quality was not reported, and no clone a single base away is much larger than it.

Receptors were amplified or captured by 5' RACE. The listed sequencing device is Illumina HiSeq 2500. A second PCR of about 7 to 12 cycles was performed with a sample-barcoded 5' primer and a J-beta primer mix. A template-switch 5' adaptor carrying 12 random nucleotides introduced a unique molecular identifier onto each TCR beta cDNA molecule. At least 2.5 million CDR3-containing paired-end reads were obtained from each sample. The Mint cDNA synthesis kit, primed by a TRBC-specific oligonucleotide, was used to synthesize first-strand cDNA from all RNA. All cDNA was treated with uracil-DNA glycosylase and then went through a first 18-cycle PCR with the universal primers M1SS and BC2_uni_R. On the authors' methods: For normalization, 1 million high-quality reads, each with a distinct molecular identifier, were randomly selected from each sample. Reads sharing molecular identifiers were discarded rather than binned into consensus sequences. CDR3 identification, clonotype clustering and error correction used MiTCR with a Q25 quality threshold and the strictest error-elimination algorithm. A nonparametric unseen species model with Euler transformation was used to estimate lower-bound total TCR beta diversity. TCRdb reprocessed the public reads (quality trimming at Q25 with fastp, clone calling with MiXCR) and kept in-frame beta chains. Identical CDR3 protein sequences are pooled into one entry, listed with their most common genes and DNA. TCRdb's processing, not the study's, gives the V and J calls here. The sample table holds about 640,000 distinct CDR3 sequences, of which over 40% were seen once. The ten largest clones capture approximately 29% of the sample.

Donors were 39 systemically healthy Caucasian individuals from Russia aged roughly 6 to 100 years. Each donor gave about 9.7 milliliters of peripheral blood, drawn into EDTA-treated Vacutainer tubes. Ficoll-Paque density-gradient centrifugation was used to isolate PBMCs, with at least 6.5 million per sample. Trizol reagent was used to extract total RNA from the PBMCs, yielding at least 5 micrograms per sample. Naive CD45RAhigh/CD27high T cell percentages were measured by flow cytometry on a PBMC aliquot from every donor. Sequenced input: blood. The TCR originated in a man older than 75 in good health. Recombination linked TRBV3-1 to TRBJ2-4, with the identity of the D gene unclear. The CDR3 sequence is CASSRRASNENIQYF. The base sequence is TGTGCCAGCAGCCGAAGGGCCAGTAACGAAAACATTCAGTACTTC.